The rows below give T cell receptor beta chains drawn from one sample of a study of blood T cell repertoires in COVID-19. The table came from immunoSEQ multiplex PCR; TCRdb's copy has only in-frame clones and leaves some out. The sample shows approximately 220,000 clones, roughly 91% of them seen only once. The sample consisted of PBMCs or T cells enriched from blood (not recorded which). The source of these receptors is a woman in her thirties with acute COVID-19. Each CDR3 is given with its conserved first and last residue. The order of the fields is D gene, V gene, clone size, J gene, CDR3 protein, CDR3 DNA. A D gene is named only where the DNA matches it firmly. Some rows have no size entry. The others give once, few or many, or a class for an expanded clone.

D: TRBD2; V: TRBV5-5; size: .; J: TRBJ2-3; CDR3: CASSWIAGTSTDTQYF; DNA: TGTGCCAGCAGCTGGATAGCGGGAACAAGCACAGATACGCAGTATTTT
D: TRBD1; V: TRBV2; size: .; J: TRBJ2-7; CDR3: CASSRQGAEQYF; DNA: TGTGCCAGCAGTCGACAGGGGGCCGAGCAGTACTTC
D: .; V: TRBV10-3; size: few; J: TRBJ1-2; CDR3: CAISESQTNYGYTF; DNA: TGTGCCATCAGTGAATCACAAACGAATTATGGCTACACCTTC
D: TRBD1; V: TRBV19; size: .; J: TRBJ1-1; CDR3: CASSLTGGMSTEAFF; DNA: TGTGCCAGTAGTTTGACAGGGGGGATGAGCACTGAAGCTTTCTTT
D: TRBD1; V: TRBV27; size: .; J: TRBJ1-2; CDR3: CASSPDRVYGYTF; DNA: TGTGCCAGCAGCCCCGACAGGGTCTATGGCTACACCTTC
D: TRBD1; V: TRBV5-1; size: once; J: TRBJ2-7; CDR3: CASSYAGTGGHEQYF; DNA: TGCGCCAGCAGCTACGCCGGGACAGGGGGCCACGAGCAGTACTTC
D: .; V: TRBV2; size: .; J: TRBJ1-1; CDR3: CASRPTGSITEAFF; DNA: TGTGCCAGCAGGCCCACAGGGTCCATCACTGAAGCTTTCTTT
D: .; V: TRBV9; size: .; J: TRBJ2-6; CDR3: CASSVDSGWRDGANVLTF; DNA: TGTGCCAGCAGCGTAGATTCAGGGTGGAGGGATGGGGCCAACGTCCTGACTTTC
D: TRBD1; V: TRBV7-3; size: .; J: TRBJ2-7; CDR3: CASSSSGTGVGEQYF; DNA: TGTGCCAGCAGCTCGTCCGGGACAGGGGTTGGGGAGCAGTACTTC
D: .; V: TRBV3-1/TRBV3-2; size: .; J: TRBJ1-2; CDR3: CASSHLEGDSRRYGYTF; DNA: TGTGCCAGCAGCCACCTCGAAGGGGACTCAAGACGCTATGGCTACACCTTC
D: TRBD1; V: TRBV7-2; size: .; J: TRBJ1-6; CDR3: CASSYSTGGGSPLHF; DNA: TGTGCCAGCAGCTACTCTACAGGGGGGGGATCACCCCTCCACTTT
D: .; V: TRBV30; size: .; J: TRBJ2-1; CDR3: CAWTGQGRNNEQFF; DNA: TGTGCCTGGACCGGGCAGGGAAGGAACAATGAGCAGTTCTTC
D: .; V: TRBV7-2; size: .; J: TRBJ2-7; CDR3: CASSPRRDSIYEQYF; DNA: TGTGCCAGCAGCCCCCGGAGGGACAGCATCTACGAGCAGTACTTC
D: TRBD1; V: TRBV27; size: .; J: TRBJ1-2; CDR3: CASSTIGQGNYGYTF; DNA: TGTGCCAGCAGTACGATTGGACAGGGGAACTATGGCTACACCTTC
D: .; V: TRBV15; size: few; J: TRBJ2-2; CDR3: CATRQAPRAGELFF; DNA: TGTGCCACCAGGCAGGCCCCGAGAGCCGGGGAGCTGTTTTTT
D: TRBD2; V: TRBV7-2; size: .; J: TRBJ2-7; CDR3: CASSPMGGSSYEQYF; DNA: TGTGCCAGCAGCCCCATGGGGGGGAGCTCCTACGAGCAGTACTTC
D: .; V: TRBV9; size: .; J: TRBJ1-4; CDR3: CASSETGLTNEKLFF; DNA: TGTGCCAGCAGCGAGACAGGTTTAACTAATGAAAAACTGTTTTTT
D: .; V: TRBV6-5; size: .; J: TRBJ1-6; CDR3: CASRSSYNSPLHF; DNA: TGTGCCAGCAGGAGTAGCTATAATTCACCCCTCCACTTT
D: .; V: TRBV6-4; size: .; J: TRBJ2-1; CDR3: CASSDSGAYNEQFF; DNA: TGTGCCAGCAGTGACTCAGGGGCCTACAATGAGCAGTTCTTC
D: .; V: TRBV4-1; size: .; J: TRBJ1-5; CDR3: CASSPAVQGQQPQHF; DNA: TGCGCCAGCAGCCCGGCGGTGCAGGGTCAGCAGCCCCAGCATTTT
D: .; V: TRBV2; size: .; J: TRBJ1-6; CDR3: CASSAVGGSPLHF; DNA: TGTGCCAGCAGCGCCGTCGGGGGGTCACCCCTCCACTTT
D: .; V: TRBV29-1; size: .; J: TRBJ2-1; CDR3: CSGRESSYNEQFF; DNA: TGCAGCGGCCGGGAGAGCTCCTACAATGAGCAGTTCTTC
D: .; V: TRBV5-4; size: .; J: TRBJ2-3; CDR3: CASSLPSPTDTQYF; DNA: TGTGCCAGCAGCTTGCCGTCCCCCACAGATACGCAGTATTTT
D: .; V: TRBV7-9; size: .; J: TRBJ1-1; CDR3: CASSLTLLEPQAFF; DNA: TGTGCCAGCAGCTTAACATTGTTGGAGCCCCAAGCTTTCTTT
D: TRBD2; V: TRBV7-7; size: .; J: TRBJ2-5; CDR3: CASSPTSGGETQYF; DNA: TGTGCCAGCAGCCCGACTAGCGGGGGAGAGACCCAGTACTTC
D: .; V: TRBV11-2; size: .; J: TRBJ2-7; CDR3: CASSLEGSTVPLEQYF; DNA: TGTGCCAGCAGCTTAGAAGGCTCTACAGTCCCATTGGAGCAGTACTTC
D: TRBD1; V: TRBV28; size: .; J: TRBJ1-5; CDR3: CASSLWRDSVSNQPQHF; DNA: TGTGCCAGCAGTTTATGGAGGGACAGCGTGAGCAATCAGCCCCAGCATTTT
D: TRBD1; V: TRBV7-2; size: .; J: TRBJ1-4; CDR3: CASSTRQGASDEKLFF; DNA: TGTGCCAGCAGCACTCGACAGGGGGCTTCGGATGAAAAACTGTTTTTT
D: .; V: TRBV4-3; size: .; J: TRBJ1-2; CDR3: CASSYQGSYGYTF; DNA: TGCGCCAGCAGCTACCAGGGGAGCTATGGCTACACCTTC
D: TRBD1; V: TRBV6-5; size: .; J: TRBJ2-1; CDR3: CASIVQGIYNEQFF; DNA: TGTGCCAGCATTGTACAGGGGATCTACAATGAGCAGTTCTTC
D: .; V: TRBV21-1; size: .; J: TRBJ1-2; CDR3: CASSQKHRNYGYTF; DNA: TGTGCCAGCAGTCAAAAGCACAGAAACTATGGCTACACCTTC
D: .; V: TRBV7-8; size: .; J: TRBJ1-5; CDR3: CASSPRLAKGNQPQHF; DNA: TGTGCCAGCAGCCCACGGCTAGCGAAGGGCAATCAGCCCCAGCATTTT
D: .; V: TRBV30; size: .; J: TRBJ1-1; CDR3: CAWTPGVTEAFF; DNA: TGTGCCTGGACCCCCGGGGTCACTGAAGCTTTCTTT
D: .; V: TRBV5-1; size: .; J: TRBJ1-1; CDR3: CASSFRPQGNQNTEAFF; DNA: TGCGCCAGCAGCTTTCGTCCCCAGGGGAACCAAAACACTGAAGCTTTCTTT
D: TRBD1; V: TRBV27; size: .; J: TRBJ1-1; CDR3: CASSSGTATEAFF; DNA: TGTGCCAGCAGTTCAGGGACAGCCACTGAAGCTTTCTTT
D: .; V: TRBV19; size: .; J: TRBJ1-2; CDR3: CASNTGRAGGYTF; DNA: TGTGCCAGTAATACAGGGAGGGCTGGGGGCTACACCTTC
D: TRBD1; V: TRBV6-5; size: .; J: TRBJ1-2; CDR3: CASSYQQGAFGYTF; DNA: TGTGCCAGCAGTTACCAACAGGGGGCTTTTGGCTACACCTTC
D: TRBD2; V: TRBV3-1/TRBV3-2; size: .; J: TRBJ2-2; CDR3: CASSPWGGRRTGELFF; DNA: TGTGCCAGCAGCCCTTGGGGGGGGAGGAGGACCGGGGAGCTGTTTTTT
D: TRBD1; V: TRBV10-3; size: .; J: TRBJ1-5; CDR3: CAISEQGANQPQHF; DNA: TGTGCCATCAGTGAGCAGGGGGCGAATCAGCCCCAGCATTTT
D: .; V: TRBV6-5; size: .; J: TRBJ2-1; CDR3: CASRLVNSYNEQFF; DNA: TGTGCCAGCAGACTAGTGAACTCCTACAATGAGCAGTTCTTC
D: TRBD1; V: TRBV29-1; size: once; J: TRBJ1-2; CDR3: CSVGDSNYGYTF; DNA: TGCAGCGTTGGGGACAGTAACTATGGCTACACCTTC
D: .; V: TRBV12-5; size: .; J: TRBJ1-5; CDR3: CASGLVEPLRGQPQHF; DNA: TGTGCTAGTGGTTTGGTAGAGCCTCTAAGAGGTCAGCCCCAGCATTTT
D: TRBD1; V: TRBV6-5; size: .; J: TRBJ2-7; CDR3: CASSYSTRGLTEQYF; DNA: TGTGCCAGCAGTTACTCGACCAGGGGGCTCACCGAGCAGTACTTC
D: TRBD2; V: TRBV7-2; size: .; J: TRBJ2-3; CDR3: CASSLSFRGLAGGDTQYF; DNA: TGTGCCAGCAGCTTATCCTTTAGGGGGCTAGCGGGGGGAGATACGCAGTATTTT
D: .; V: TRBV10-1; size: .; J: TRBJ2-7; CDR3: CASSEGGLPYEQYF; DNA: TGCGCCAGCAGTGAGGGGGGACTGCCCTACGAGCAGTACTTC
D: .; V: TRBV3-1/TRBV3-2; size: .; J: TRBJ1-3; CDR3: CASSQDRQMQRSGNTIYF; DNA: TGTGCCAGCAGCCAAGATCGACAGATGCAGCGCTCTGGAAACACCATATATTTT
D: .; V: TRBV25-1; size: .; J: TRBJ1-1; CDR3: CASSETANTEAFF; DNA: TGTGCCAGCAGTGAGACAGCAAACACTGAAGCTTTCTTT
D: .; V: TRBV4-1; size: few; J: TRBJ1-5; CDR3: CASSPSSQGNQPQHF; DNA: TGCGCCAGCAGTCCAAGTAGCCAGGGGAATCAGCCCCAGCATTTT
D: .; V: TRBV6-5; size: .; J: TRBJ2-7; CDR3: CASSRVFSYEQYF; DNA: TGTGCCAGCAGTCGGGTCTTCTCCTACGAGCAGTACTTC